The rows below give T cell receptor beta chains drawn from one sample of a study of OX40 agonist ivuxolimab in advanced cancers. Data came from immunoSEQ multiplex PCR; TCRdb stores just in-frame clones and leaves some out. The sample lists about 51,000 clones; 84% were seen once. The specimen comprised CD4+ or CD8+ T cells sorted from blood, sampled in a trial of the OX40 agonist ivuxolimab. All receptors derive from an adult with an advanced solid tumor such as melanoma, head and neck, liver or kidney cancer. Each CDR3 is given with its conserved first and last residue. The D gene is left open where the match is weak. Clone size, where shown, is once, few, many, or a class for clones that have expanded.

j_call | v_call | clone_size | d_call | cdr3_nt | cdr3_aa
TRBJ2-5 | TRBV29-1 | . | TRBD1 | TGCAGCGTTGTGGGACAGGGGAGGGAGACCCAGTACTTC | CSVVGQGRETQYF
TRBJ2-3 | TRBV11-2 | . | TRBD2 | TGTGCCAGCAGCTTAGATCCCGGGCTAGCGGGGGCCAGCACAGATACGCAGTATTTT | CASSLDPGLAGASTDTQYF
TRBJ2-5 | TRBV6-1 | . | TRBD1 | TGTGCCAGCAGCATACAGGGGGCGCGGGAGACCCAGTACTTC | CASSIQGARETQYF
TRBJ2-2 | TRBV2 | . | . | TGTGCCGGCGGGGACCCGAACACCGGGGAGCTGTTTTTT | CAGGDPNTGELFF
TRBJ2-5 | TRBV18 | few | . | TGTGCCAGCTCACCACGAGAGACCCAGTACTTC | CASSPRETQYF
TRBJ2-7 | TRBV6-5 | . | . | TGTGCCAGCAAACCGGACAGCTCCCCCTACGAGCAGTACTTC | CASKPDSSPYEQYF
TRBJ2-5 | TRBV2 | . | TRBD2 | TGTGCCAGCAGTGCTAGCGGGGGGCCGGTAGAGACCCAGTACTTC | CASSASGGPVETQYF
TRBJ2-7 | TRBV6-6 | . | . | TGTGCCAGCAATTTTCCGGGCGAGCAGTACTTC | CASNFPGEQYF
TRBJ1-2 | TRBV7-2 | . | TRBD1 | TGTGCCAGCGACCTCCAGGACAGGTCCTATGGCTACACCTTC | CASDLQDRSYGYTF
TRBJ1-2 | TRBV5-1 | . | . | TGCGCCAGCAGCGGAGGACAGTCCAACTCTAACTACACCTTC | CASSGGQSNSNYTF
TRBJ1-1 | TRBV9 | . | . | TGTGCCAGCAGCGACTACCCTCACCGGACTGAAGCTTTCTTT | CASSDYPHRTEAFF
TRBJ2-3 | TRBV18 | once | . | TGTGCCAGCTCACCGGCCCGAGATACGCAGTATTTT | CASSPARDTQYF
TRBJ1-2 | TRBV5-1 | . | . | TGCGCCAGCAGCTTGGCGACCGGGACAAGGGATGGCTACACCTTC | CASSLATGTRDGYTF
TRBJ2-1 | TRBV5-6 | once | . | TGTGCCAGCAGCTTGCAGGGGCTCTACAATGAGCAGTTCTTC | CASSLQGLYNEQFF